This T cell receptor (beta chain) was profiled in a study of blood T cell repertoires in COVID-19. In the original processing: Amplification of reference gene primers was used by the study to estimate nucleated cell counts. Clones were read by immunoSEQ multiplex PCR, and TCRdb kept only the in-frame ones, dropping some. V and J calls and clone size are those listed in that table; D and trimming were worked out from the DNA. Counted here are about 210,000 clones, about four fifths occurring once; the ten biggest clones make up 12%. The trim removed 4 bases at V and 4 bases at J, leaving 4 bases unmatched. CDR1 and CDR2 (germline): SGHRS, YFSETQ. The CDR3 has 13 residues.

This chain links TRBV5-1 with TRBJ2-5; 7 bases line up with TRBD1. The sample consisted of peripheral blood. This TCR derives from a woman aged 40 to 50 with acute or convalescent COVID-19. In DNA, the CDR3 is TGCGCCAGCAGCCGAGGGGGCCCAGAGACCCAGTACTTC. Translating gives CASSRGGPETQYF.